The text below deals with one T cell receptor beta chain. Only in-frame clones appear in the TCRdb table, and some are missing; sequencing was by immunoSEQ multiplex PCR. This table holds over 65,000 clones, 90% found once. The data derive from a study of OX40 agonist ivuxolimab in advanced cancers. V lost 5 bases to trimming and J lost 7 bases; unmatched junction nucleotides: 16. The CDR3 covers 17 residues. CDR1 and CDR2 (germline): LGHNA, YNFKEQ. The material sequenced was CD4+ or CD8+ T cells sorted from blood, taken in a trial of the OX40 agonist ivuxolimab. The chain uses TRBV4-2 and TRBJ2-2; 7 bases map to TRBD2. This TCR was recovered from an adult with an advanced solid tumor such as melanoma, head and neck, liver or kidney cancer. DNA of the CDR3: TGTGCCAGCAGCTCACATTCACGGGGGATAGCGGGCGGGGAGCTGTTTTTT. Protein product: CASSSHSRGIAGGELFF.